Listed below are T cell receptor beta chains from one sample, sequenced in a study of blood T cells in healthy people across ages. From the 5' RACE reads, TCRdb called clonotypes with MiXCR, one entry per CDR3 protein. The sample consists of about 1,600,000 distinct CDR3 sequences, approximately 38% of them appearing once. The specimen sequenced was blood. These receptor sequences come from a young woman in good health. Each CDR3 is given with its conserved first and last residue. D genes are given only for firm matches. A clone size is listed for some rows: how often the clone was seen (once, few, many), or a class if it is expanded.

V gene	D gene	J gene	clone size	CDR3 DNA	CDR3 protein
TRBV6-5	TRBD2	TRBJ2-6	few	TGTGCCAGCAGTTACCGGAGTAGCGGGAGCTCTGGGGCCAACGTCCTGACTTTC	CASSYRSSGSSGANVLTF
TRBV28	.	TRBJ2-1	few	TGTGCCAGCAGTTTGTTTCAGCCCCCCGGTGAGCAGTTCTTC	CASSLFQPPGEQFF
TRBV29-1	.	TRBJ2-3	.	TGCAGCGTGACTGAGATGGGGGCCCCCCGGGCAGATACGCAGTATTTT	CSVTEMGAPRADTQYF
TRBV7-8	.	TRBJ2-3	.	TGTGCCAGCAGCTTAAGCGGCGGGTCGCAAGCAGATACGCAGTATTTT	CASSLSGGSQADTQYF
TRBV4-2	.	TRBJ1-2	.	TGTGCCAGCAGCCAAGAGGGCGCGGACCCAAACTATGGCTACACCTTC	CASSQEGADPNYGYTF
TRBV4-2	.	TRBJ1-6	few	TGTGCCAGCAGCCAAGTAAAACAGGGTAATTCACCCCTCCACTTT	CASSQVKQGNSPLHF
TRBV2	.	TRBJ2-3	.	TGTGCCAGCGGCAGCGCGTCTCTCCCAGATACGCAGTATTTT	CASGSASLPDTQYF
TRBV7-9	.	TRBJ2-7	once	TGTGCCAGCAGCCCCCCCGCATGGGCCGAGCAGTACTTC	CASSPPAWAEQYF
TRBV5-4	TRBD1	TRBJ2-7	.	TGTGCCAGCAGCACGACCGGGACAGGGGTCACCTACGAGCAGTACTTC	CASSTTGTGVTYEQYF
TRBV10-3	TRBD2	TRBJ2-1	.	TGTGCGACCGGAGGGTCTAGCGGGAACTCCTACAATGAGCAGTTCTTC	CATGGSSGNSYNEQFF
TRBV7-9	.	TRBJ1-4	few	TGTGCCAGCAGCGAACCTTTCCCCGAGGATGAAAAACTGTTTTTT	CASSEPFPEDEKLFF
TRBV28	TRBD1	TRBJ2-5	.	TGTGCCAGCGGACCCCAGGGGGCCCAGTACCAAGAGACCCAGTACTTC	CASGPQGAQYQETQYF
TRBV6-2/TRBV6-3	.	TRBJ2-3	.	TGTGCCAGCAGTTACTCTGCCCAAAGCACAGATACGCAGTATTTT	CASSYSAQSTDTQYF
TRBV10-3	.	TRBJ2-7	few	TGTGCCATTAGTACCAGCGGCGGGCCGAGCTCCTACGAGCAGTACTTC	CAISTSGGPSSYEQYF
TRBV25-1	.	TRBJ2-1	.	TGTGCCAGCAGTGAACCCCCACTGTTCTTC	CASSEPPLFF
TRBV12-3/TRBV12-4	TRBD1	TRBJ2-1	few	TGTGCCAGCGGCCGGGACAGGTACAATGAGCAGTTCTTC	CASGRDRYNEQFF
TRBV7-3	.	TRBJ2-4	.	TGTGCCAGCAGCACGAGGACAGCGCCCGACATTCAGTACTTC	CASSTRTAPDIQYF
TRBV11-2	TRBD2	TRBJ2-3	few	TGTGCCAGCAGAAGACTAGCGGGCCTCACAGATACGCAGTATTTT	CASRRLAGLTDTQYF
TRBV3-1	.	TRBJ2-7	few	TGTGCCAGCACTGGGACGCAAGTCTCCTACGAGCAGTACTTC	CASTGTQVSYEQYF
TRBV20-1	.	TRBJ2-7	.	TGCAGTGCTTGGGACTACGAGCAGTACTTC	CSAWDYEQYF
TRBV9	.	TRBJ1-6	few	TGTGCCAGCAGCGTCGCCCCTCAGAGCTCCTATAATTCACCCCTCCACTTT	CASSVAPQSSYNSPLHF
TRBV12-3/TRBV12-4	.	TRBJ2-7	.	TGTGCCAGCAGTTTCGCGCGAGGCGAGCAGTACTTC	CASSFARGEQYF